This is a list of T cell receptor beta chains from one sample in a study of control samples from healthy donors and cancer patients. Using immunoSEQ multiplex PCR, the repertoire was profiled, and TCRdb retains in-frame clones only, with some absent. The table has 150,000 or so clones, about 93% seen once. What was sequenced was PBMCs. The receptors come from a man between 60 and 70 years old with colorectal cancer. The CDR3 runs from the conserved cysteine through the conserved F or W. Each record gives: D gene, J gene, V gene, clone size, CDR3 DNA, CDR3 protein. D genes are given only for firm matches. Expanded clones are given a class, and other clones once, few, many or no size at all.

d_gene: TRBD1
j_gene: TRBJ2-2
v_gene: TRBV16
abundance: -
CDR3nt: TGTGCCAGCAGCCAGCTGGACAGGGGCGACGGGGAGCTGTTTTTT
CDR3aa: CASSQLDRGDGELFF

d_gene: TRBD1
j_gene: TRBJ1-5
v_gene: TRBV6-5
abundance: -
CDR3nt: TGTGCCACCCTAACAGGGGAGGTGCATCAGCCCCAGCATTTT
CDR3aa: CATLTGEVHQPQHF

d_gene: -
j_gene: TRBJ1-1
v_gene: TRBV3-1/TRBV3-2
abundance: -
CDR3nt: TGTGCCAGCAGCCAAAGGAGAGCGAACACTGAAGCTTTCTTT
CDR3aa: CASSQRRANTEAFF

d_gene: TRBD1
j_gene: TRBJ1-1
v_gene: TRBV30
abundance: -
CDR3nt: TGTGCCTGGAGTGTACTGGGACAGGGGGACTGGGGCACTGAAGCTTTCTTT
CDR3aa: CAWSVLGQGDWGTEAFF

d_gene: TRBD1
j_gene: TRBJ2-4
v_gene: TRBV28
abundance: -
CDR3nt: TGTGCCAGCAGCCTGACAGGGTTAGCCAAAAACATTCAGTACTTC
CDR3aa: CASSLTGLAKNIQYF

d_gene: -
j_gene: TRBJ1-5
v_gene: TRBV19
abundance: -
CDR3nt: TGTGCCAGTACCTCCAGGAATAGCAATCAGCCCCAGCATTTT
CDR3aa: CASTSRNSNQPQHF

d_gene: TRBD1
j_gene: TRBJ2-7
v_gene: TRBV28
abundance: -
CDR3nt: TGTGCCAGCAGTACAGGGGGGAACTCCTACGAGCAGTACTTC
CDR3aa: CASSTGGNSYEQYF

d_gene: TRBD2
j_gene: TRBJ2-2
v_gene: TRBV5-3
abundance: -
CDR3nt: TGTGCCAGAATCGGGACTAGCGGGCTCACCGGGGAGCTGTTTTTT
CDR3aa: CARIGTSGLTGELFF

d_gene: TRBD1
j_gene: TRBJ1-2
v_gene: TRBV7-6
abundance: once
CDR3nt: TGTGCCAGCAGGGACAGGGGGCAAGAAGGCTACACCTTC
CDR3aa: CASRDRGQEGYTF

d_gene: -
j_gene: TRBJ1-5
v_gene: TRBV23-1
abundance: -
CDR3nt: TGCGCCAGCAGTCAACTGGGGGGCCCCAGTCAGCCCCAGCATTTT
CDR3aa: CASSQLGGPSQPQHF

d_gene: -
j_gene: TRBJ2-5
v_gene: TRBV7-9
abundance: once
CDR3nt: TGTGCCAGCAGCTCGCTGGGGGGTCTCCAAGAGACCCAGTACTTC
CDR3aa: CASSSLGGLQETQYF

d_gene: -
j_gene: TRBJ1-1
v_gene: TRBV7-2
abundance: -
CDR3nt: TGTGCCAGCAGCCCCCGGGAGGGAGGCACTGAAGCTTTCTTT
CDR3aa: CASSPREGGTEAFF

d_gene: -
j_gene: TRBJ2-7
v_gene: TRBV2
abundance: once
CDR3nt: TGTGCCAGCAGGGCGGACAGCCTCTATTCCTTC
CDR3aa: CASRADSLYSF

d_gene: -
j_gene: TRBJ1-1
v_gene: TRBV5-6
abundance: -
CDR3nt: TGTGCCAGCAGCATGGGGGGGCTGCTTGAAGCTTTCTTT
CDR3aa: CASSMGGLLEAFF

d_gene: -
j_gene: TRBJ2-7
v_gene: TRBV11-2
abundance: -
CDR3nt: TGTGCCAGCAGCCAAACACTACAGAGCTCCTACGAGCAGTACTTC
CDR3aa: CASSQTLQSSYEQYF

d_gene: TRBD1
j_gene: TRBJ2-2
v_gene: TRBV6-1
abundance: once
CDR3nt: TGTGCCAGCAGTGAAACAGGGGCCGGGGAGCTGTTTTTT
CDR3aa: CASSETGAGELFF

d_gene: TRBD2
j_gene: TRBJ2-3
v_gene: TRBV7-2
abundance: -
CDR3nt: TGTGCCAGCAGCTTAGTAGTAATCGCGGGGGGGTACACAGATACGCAGTATTTT
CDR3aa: CASSLVVIAGGYTDTQYF

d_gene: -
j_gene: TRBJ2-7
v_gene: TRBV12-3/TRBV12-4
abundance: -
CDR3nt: TGTGCCAGCAGTTTACGACAGCACGGGCAGTACTTC
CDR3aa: CASSLRQHGQYF

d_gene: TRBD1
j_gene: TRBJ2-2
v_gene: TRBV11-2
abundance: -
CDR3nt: TGTGCCAGCAGCTTAGACGTCAGGGGGCGGGCCGGGGAGCTGTTTTTT
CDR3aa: CASSLDVRGRAGELFF

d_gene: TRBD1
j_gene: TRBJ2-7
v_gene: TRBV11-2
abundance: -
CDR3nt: TGTGCCAGCAGCTCTCGGACAGGTTCCTACGAGCAGTACTTC
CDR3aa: CASSSRTGSYEQYF

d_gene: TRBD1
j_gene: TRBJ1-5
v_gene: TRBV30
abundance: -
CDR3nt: TGTGCCTGGGTGGGACAGATCGGTCAGCCCCAGCATTTT
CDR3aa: CAWVGQIGQPQHF

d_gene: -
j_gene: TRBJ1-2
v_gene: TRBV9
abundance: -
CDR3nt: TGTGCCAGCAGCGCGAGCCTTGGCTACACCTTC
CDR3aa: CASSASLGYTF

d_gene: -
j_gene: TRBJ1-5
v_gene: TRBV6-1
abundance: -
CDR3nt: TGTGCCAGCAGTGAGCAGTTATATAGCAATCAGCCCCAGCATTTT
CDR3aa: CASSEQLYSNQPQHF

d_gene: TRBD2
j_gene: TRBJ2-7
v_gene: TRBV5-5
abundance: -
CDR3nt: TGTGCCAGCAGCTTGGTGGTAGCGGGCTACGAGCAGTACTTC
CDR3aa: CASSLVVAGYEQYF

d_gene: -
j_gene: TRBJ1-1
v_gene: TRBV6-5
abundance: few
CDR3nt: TGTGCCAGCAGTAACCTAGGGACGGCGAACACTGAAGCTTTCTTT
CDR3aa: CASSNLGTANTEAFF

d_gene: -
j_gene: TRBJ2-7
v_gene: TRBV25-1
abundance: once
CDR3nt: TGTGCCAGCAGTGGAGCAGGGGTAACCTACAAGCAGTACTTC
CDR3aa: CASSGAGVTYKQYF

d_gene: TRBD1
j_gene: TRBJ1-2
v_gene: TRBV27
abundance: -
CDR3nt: TGTGCCAGCAGTCGTGCAGGGGGGGACTATGGCTACACCTTC
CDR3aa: CASSRAGGDYGYTF

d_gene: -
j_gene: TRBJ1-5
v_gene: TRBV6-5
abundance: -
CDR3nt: TGTGCCAGCAGTTACTCGAGGCCGAGCAATCAGCCCCAGCATTTT
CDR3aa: CASSYSRPSNQPQHF

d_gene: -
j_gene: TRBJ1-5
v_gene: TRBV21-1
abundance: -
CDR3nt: TGTGCCAGCAGCAAACCCGACGTAGCACTAAATCAGCCCCAGCATTTT
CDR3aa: CASSKPDVALNQPQHF

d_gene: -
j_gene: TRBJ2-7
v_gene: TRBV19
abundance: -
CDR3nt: TGTGCCACTACTAACTTACCGGGACGGCGGTCCTTACACGAGCAGTACTTC
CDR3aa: CATTNLPGRRSLHEQYF

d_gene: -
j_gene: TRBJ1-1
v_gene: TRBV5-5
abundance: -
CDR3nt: TGTGCCAGCAGCTTGGTTATCGGCAGACTGAACACTGAAGCTTTCTTT
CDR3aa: CASSLVIGRLNTEAFF

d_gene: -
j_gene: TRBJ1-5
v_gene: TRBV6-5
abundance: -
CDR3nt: TGTGCCAGCAGTCCCCTCAGAGCCCAGCATTTT
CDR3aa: CASSPLRAQHF

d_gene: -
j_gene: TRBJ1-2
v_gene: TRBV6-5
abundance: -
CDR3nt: TGTGCCAGCAGTTACTCCGCAGGGGATGGCTACACCTTC
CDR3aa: CASSYSAGDGYTF

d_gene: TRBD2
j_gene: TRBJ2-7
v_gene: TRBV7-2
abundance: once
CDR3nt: TGTGCCAGCAGCTCCAGACTAGCTGGGTCCTACGAGCAGTACTTC
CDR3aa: CASSSRLAGSYEQYF

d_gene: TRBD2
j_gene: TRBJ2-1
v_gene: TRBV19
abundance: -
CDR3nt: TGTGCCAGTATAGGAAGGGGGACTAGCGGGACCAATGAGCAGTTCTTC
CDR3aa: CASIGRGTSGTNEQFF

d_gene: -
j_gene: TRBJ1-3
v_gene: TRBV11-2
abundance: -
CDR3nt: TGTGCCAGCAGCTTCGGGGCAGGCGGAAACACCATATATTTT
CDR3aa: CASSFGAGGNTIYF

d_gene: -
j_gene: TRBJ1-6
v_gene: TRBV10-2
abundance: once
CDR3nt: TGCGCCAGCAGTGACTTTCGGACAGACTCCTATAATTCACCCCTCCACTTT
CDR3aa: CASSDFRTDSYNSPLHF

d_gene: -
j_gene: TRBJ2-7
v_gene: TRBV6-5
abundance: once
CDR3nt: TGTGCCAGCATCCTGGGGGGACAGTTCTTCTACGAGCAGTACTTC
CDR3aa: CASILGGQFFYEQYF

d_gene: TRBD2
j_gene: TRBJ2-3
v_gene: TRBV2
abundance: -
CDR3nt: TGTGCCAGCAGCCCCGAGCTAGCGGGGGGTTGGGTCCCAGATACGCAGTATTTT
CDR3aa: CASSPELAGGWVPDTQYF

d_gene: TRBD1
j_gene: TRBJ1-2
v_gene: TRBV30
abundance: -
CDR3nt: TGTGCCTGGAGGACCCCGACAGGGGGACACTATGGCTACACCTTC
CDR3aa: CAWRTPTGGHYGYTF

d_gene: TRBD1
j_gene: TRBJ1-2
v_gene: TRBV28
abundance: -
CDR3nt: TGTGCCAGCAGTTTAACGTCACAGGGGGCAGGTGGCTACACCTTC
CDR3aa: CASSLTSQGAGGYTF

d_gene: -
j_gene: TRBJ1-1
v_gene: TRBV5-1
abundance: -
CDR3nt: TGCGCCAGCAGCTTGGCTCCAACCCCTCTAGGGGGGAGGACTGAAGCTTTCTTT
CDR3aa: CASSLAPTPLGGRTEAFF

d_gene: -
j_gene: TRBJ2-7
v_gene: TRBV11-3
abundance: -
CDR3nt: TGTGCCAGCAGCTTAGGGTCGCGGGGCCAGCAGTACTTC
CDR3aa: CASSLGSRGQQYF

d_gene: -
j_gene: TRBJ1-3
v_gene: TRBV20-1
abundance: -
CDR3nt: TGCAGTGCTAGTCCGGGCCCTGGAAACACCATATATTTT
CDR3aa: CSASPGPGNTIYF

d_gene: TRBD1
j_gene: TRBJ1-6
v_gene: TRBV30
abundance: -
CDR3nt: TGTGCCTTGTCGGGACAGGGGAACTCACCCCTCCACTTT
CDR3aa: CALSGQGNSPLHF

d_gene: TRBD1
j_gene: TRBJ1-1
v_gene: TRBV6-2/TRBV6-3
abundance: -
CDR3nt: TGTGCCAGCAGTTACGGGAGACAGGGGAGGAAAGGGAACACTGAAGCTTTCTTT
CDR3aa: CASSYGRQGRKGNTEAFF

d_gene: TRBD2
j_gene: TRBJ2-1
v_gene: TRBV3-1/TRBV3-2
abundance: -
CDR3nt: TGTGCCAGCAGCCCTCCGGGACTAGCGGGGAATGAGCAGTTCTTC
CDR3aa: CASSPPGLAGNEQFF

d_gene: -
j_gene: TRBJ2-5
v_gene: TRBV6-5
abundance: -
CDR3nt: TGTGCCAGCAGCATCGGCGGACAAGAGACCCAGTACTTC
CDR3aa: CASSIGGQETQYF

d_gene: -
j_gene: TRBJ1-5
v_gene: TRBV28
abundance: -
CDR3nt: TGTGCCAGCAGTCCCCCCCCAGGGAAGGGGGACAATCAGCCCCAGCATTTT
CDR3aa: CASSPPPGKGDNQPQHF

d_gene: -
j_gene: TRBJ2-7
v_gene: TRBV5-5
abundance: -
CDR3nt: TGTGCCAGCAGCGCCGGGACAACCTACGAGCAGTACTTC
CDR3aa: CASSAGTTYEQYF

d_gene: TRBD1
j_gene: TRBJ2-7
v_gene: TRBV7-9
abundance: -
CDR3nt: TGTGCCAGCAGCGATCGCGGGACAGGGCTCTACGAGCAGTACTTC
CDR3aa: CASSDRGTGLYEQYF